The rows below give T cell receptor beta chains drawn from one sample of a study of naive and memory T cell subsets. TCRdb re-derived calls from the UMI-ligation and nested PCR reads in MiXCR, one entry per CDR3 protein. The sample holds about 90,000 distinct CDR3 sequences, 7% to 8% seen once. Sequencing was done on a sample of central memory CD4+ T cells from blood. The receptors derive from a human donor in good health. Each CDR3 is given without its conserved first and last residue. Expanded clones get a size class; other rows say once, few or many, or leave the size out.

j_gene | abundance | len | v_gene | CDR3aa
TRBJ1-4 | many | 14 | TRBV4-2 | ASSQEKSGTNEKLF
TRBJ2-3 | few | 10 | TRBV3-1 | ASSQVIDTQY
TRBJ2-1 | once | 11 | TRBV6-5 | ASNSDLDNEQF
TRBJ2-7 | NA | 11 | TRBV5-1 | ASSLGPEREQY
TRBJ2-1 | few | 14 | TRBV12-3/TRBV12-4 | ASSRQGTGRHNEQF
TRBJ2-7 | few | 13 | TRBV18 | ASSPQGSVSYEQY
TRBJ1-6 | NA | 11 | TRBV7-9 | ATTRDGNSPLH
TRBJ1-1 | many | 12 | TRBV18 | ASSPMSRNTEAF
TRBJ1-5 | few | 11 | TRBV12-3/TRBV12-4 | ASSSLYNQPQH
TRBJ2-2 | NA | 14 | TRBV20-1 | SARDLRESVTGELF
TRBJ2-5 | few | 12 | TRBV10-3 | AIREDLPGETQY
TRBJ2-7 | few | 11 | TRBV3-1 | ASSQVRGYEQY
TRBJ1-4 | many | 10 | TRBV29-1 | SVRAINEKLF
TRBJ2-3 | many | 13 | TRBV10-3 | AISAGQVYTDTQY
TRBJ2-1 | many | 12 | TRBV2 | ASQFDSSYNEQF
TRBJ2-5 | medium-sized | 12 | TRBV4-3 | ASSQDRHQETQY
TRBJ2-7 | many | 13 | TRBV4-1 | ASSQGGSGMFEQY
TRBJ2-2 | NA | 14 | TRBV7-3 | ASSLNGRVDTGELF
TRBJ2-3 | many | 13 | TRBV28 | ASTPLDRESDTQY
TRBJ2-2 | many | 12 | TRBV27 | ASSRDVNTGELF
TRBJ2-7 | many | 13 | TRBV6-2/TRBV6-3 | ASSLRDRDYYEQY
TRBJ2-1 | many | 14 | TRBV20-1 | SASPMSSGIYNEQF
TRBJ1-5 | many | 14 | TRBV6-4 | ASSRHTPVSNQPQH
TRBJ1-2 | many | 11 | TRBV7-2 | ASSLHGGYGYT
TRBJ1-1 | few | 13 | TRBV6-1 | ASSRLGGREGEAF
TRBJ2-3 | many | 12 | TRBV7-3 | ASSFSGGTDTQY
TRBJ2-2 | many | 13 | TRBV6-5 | ASSPPGLGTGELF
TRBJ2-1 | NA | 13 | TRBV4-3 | ASSFLAGAPNEQF
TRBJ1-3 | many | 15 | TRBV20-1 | SARQTGGRSGGNTIY
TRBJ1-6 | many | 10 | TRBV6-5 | ASRGLRSPLH
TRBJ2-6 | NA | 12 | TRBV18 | ASIEGSGANVLT
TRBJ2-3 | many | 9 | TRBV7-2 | ASGAADTQY
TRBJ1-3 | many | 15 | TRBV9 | ASSVAGQGVVGNTIY
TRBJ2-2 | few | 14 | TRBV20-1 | SARDGRAGNTGELF
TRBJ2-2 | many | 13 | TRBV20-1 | SARVTNRGTGELF
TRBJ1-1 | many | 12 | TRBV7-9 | ASSHSGTRLEAF
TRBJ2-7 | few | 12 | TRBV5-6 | ASNPYRTGDEQY
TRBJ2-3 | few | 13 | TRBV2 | ASSEFQSRADTQY
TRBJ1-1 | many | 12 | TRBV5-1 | ASLGGDAGTEAF
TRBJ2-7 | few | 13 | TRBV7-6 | ASSQTLAGGGEQY
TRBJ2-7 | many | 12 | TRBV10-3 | AIRAGTGSYEQY
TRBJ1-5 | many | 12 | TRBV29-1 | SVVLGAGNQPQH
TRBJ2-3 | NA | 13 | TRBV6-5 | ASKFSQGSTDTQY
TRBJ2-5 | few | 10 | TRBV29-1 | SVVISGETQY
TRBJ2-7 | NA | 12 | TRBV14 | ASSQAGGYDEQY
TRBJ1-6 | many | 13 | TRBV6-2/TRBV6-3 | ASSSPGTGNSPLH